These T cell receptor beta chains were read from a single sample in a study of read filtering for tumor transcriptome and immune sequencing. Each CDR3 protein gets one entry after TCRdb re-called the reads with MiXCR. Of approximately 93,000 distinct CDR3 sequences in the sample, roughly 21% are singletons; the top ten hold more than 9.5%. The sample was a population of CD138-negative cells sorted from bone marrow. These TCRs come from a donor at least 40 years old with multiple myeloma. Each CDR3 is given with its conserved first and last residue. A D gene is named only where the DNA matches it firmly. The listing skips clone size in some rows; elsewhere it reads once, few, many or a size class.

TRBV7-2	NA	TRBJ2-2	many	TGTGCCAGCAGCCCCCCGGTTGTTACCGGGGAGCTGTTTTTT	CASSPPVVTGELFF
TRBV10-3	TRBD2	TRBJ2-1	many	TGTGCCATTTCGACTAGCGGGGCTGGTAATGAGCAGTTCTTC	CAISTSGAGNEQFF
TRBV5-1	TRBD1	TRBJ2-7	NA	TGCGCCAGCAGCTCGACAGGGAGAGGAACCTACGAGCAGTACTTC	CASSSTGRGTYEQYF
TRBV19	NA	TRBJ1-1	many	TGTGCCAGTAGTATAGGCGGGGGGCTTACTGAAGCTTTCTTT	CASSIGGGLTEAFF
TRBV29-1	NA	TRBJ2-5	many	TGCAGCCTTTGGCAGGGACCCGAGACCCAGTACTTC	CSLWQGPETQYF
TRBV2	NA	TRBJ2-2	many	TGTGCCAGCAGTGCGACAGTGAACACCGGGGAGCTGTTTTTT	CASSATVNTGELFF
TRBV5-1	NA	TRBJ1-2	many	TGCGCCAGCAGCTTGACAGGGTTTGCCCCTGGCTACACCTTC	CASSLTGFAPGYTF
TRBV10-3	NA	TRBJ2-1	many	TGTGCCATCAGTGAGTCGCTAGAGTCCTACAATGAGCAGTTCTTC	CAISESLESYNEQFF
TRBV2	NA	TRBJ2-6	NA	TGTGCCAACAGATCGCCCGGGTCTGGGGCCAACGCCCTGACTTTC	CANRSPGSGANALTF
TRBV19	TRBD1	TRBJ2-1	medium-sized	TGTGCCAGTAGTATCACAGGGGTAACAACTGAGCAGTTCTTC	CASSITGVTTEQFF
TRBV20-1	TRBD2	TRBJ2-7	many	TGCAGTGCCAAAGCGGGGGGGTACGAGCAGTACTTC	CSAKAGGYEQYF
TRBV11-3	TRBD1	TRBJ2-3	NA	TGTGCCAGCAGCCCGAACAGGGGGAGGAATACGCAGTATTTT	CASSPNRGRNTQYF
TRBV29-1	TRBD1	TRBJ2-6	many	TGCAGCGTACAACAGGGGCCGGGGGCCAACGTCCTGACTTTC	CSVQQGPGANVLTF
TRBV28	TRBD1	TRBJ2-2	many	TGTGCCAGCAGACCCGGGGACAGGGGGCGTAAGACCGGGGAGCTGTTTTTT	CASRPGDRGRKTGELFF
TRBV6-1	TRBD1	TRBJ1-5	NA	TGTGCCAGCAGTGATACATCCGAACCTGACAGGGGGCACGATCAGCCCCAGCATTTT	CASSDTSEPDRGHDQPQHF
TRBV7-3	TRBD2	TRBJ2-7	many	TGTGCCAGCAGCTTATCTGGGACTAGCTACGAGCAGTACTTC	CASSLSGTSYEQYF
TRBV6-5	NA	TRBJ1-4	many	TGTGCCAGCAGCTTCACAGGAACTAATGAAAAACTGTTTTTT	CASSFTGTNEKLFF
TRBV12-3/TRBV12-4	NA	TRBJ1-4	few	TGTGCCAGCAGTTTACGGGGGACTAATGAAAAACTGTTTTTT	CASSLRGTNEKLFF
TRBV27	NA	TRBJ2-7	many	TGTGCCAGCAGTTTATCCCCTCTCTACGAGCAGTACTTC	CASSLSPLYEQYF
TRBV19	NA	TRBJ1-5	few	TGTGCCAGTAGTATTTTAGTGACAGTTCAGCCCCAGCATTTT	CASSILVTVQPQHF
TRBV28	TRBD1	TRBJ1-4	many	TGTGCCAGCAGTTCCCGGGACAGCGTCTATGAAAAACTGTTTTTT	CASSSRDSVYEKLFF
TRBV2	TRBD1	TRBJ1-1	few	TGTGCCAGCGGAGCGGGACAGCTGAACACTGAAGCTTTCTTT	CASGAGQLNTEAFF
TRBV29-1	NA	TRBJ1-2	many	TGCAGCGTTGATACAGGCTCCTACTATGGCTACACCTTC	CSVDTGSYYGYTF
TRBV6-5	TRBD1	TRBJ2-5	many	TGTGCCACCAGCCGTGGACAGGCACGAGAGACCCAGTACTTC	CATSRGQARETQYF
TRBV30	NA	TRBJ2-3	NA	TGTGCCTGGAGTGTAATAGGCGATACGCAGTATTTT	CAWSVIGDTQYF
TRBV12-3/TRBV12-4	NA	TRBJ2-3	few	TGTGCCAGCAGCCCCAGCAGTTTTAGCACAGATACGCAGTATTTT	CASSPSSFSTDTQYF
TRBV28	NA	TRBJ1-1	many	TGTGCCAGCAGCCCGACAGGAAGAGAGAACACTGAAGCTTTCTTT	CASSPTGRENTEAFF
TRBV7-6	TRBD2	TRBJ2-1	NA	TGTGCCAGCAGCTTAGCGGCTAGCGGGGGATACAATGAGCAGTTCTTC	CASSLAASGGYNEQFF
TRBV12-3/TRBV12-4	TRBD2	TRBJ2-2	NA	TGTGCCAGCGGTCTAGCGGCGAACGCCGGGGAGCTGTTTTTT	CASGLAANAGELFF
TRBV28	TRBD1	TRBJ1-2	many	TGTGCCAGCAGTTTAGCCGGGACAGGGGGCGAAATAAAAGGCTACACCTTC	CASSLAGTGGEIKGYTF
TRBV4-2	NA	TRBJ2-7	many	TGTGCCAGCAGCCAAGATCCCGAAACCTACGAGCAGTACTTC	CASSQDPETYEQYF
TRBV11-2	TRBD1	TRBJ2-7	many	TGTGCCAGCAGCTACCCGGGACAGGCGGTGGAGCAGTACTTC	CASSYPGQAVEQYF
TRBV29-1	NA	TRBJ1-2	NA	TGCAGCGTTGAAGCCCGGGGCAGGGTTGGCTATGGCTACACCTTC	CSVEARGRVGYGYTF
TRBV18	TRBD1	TRBJ2-5	few	TGTGCCAGCTCACCACGCGGACAGGGGAGCCAAGAGACCCAGTACTTC	CASSPRGQGSQETQYF
TRBV2	TRBD1	TRBJ1-2	NA	TGTGCCAGCAGTGTGGACAGGGGTAGTGGCTACATCTTC	CASSVDRGSGYIF
TRBV28	NA	TRBJ2-3	NA	TGTGCCAGCACCACATCCCTTTCGCAGTATTTT	CASTTSLSQYF
TRBV20-1	NA	TRBJ2-1	NA	TGCAGTGCTATAAACGGGGGCCACGGTCTCAATGAGCAGTTCTTC	CSAINGGHGLNEQFF
TRBV9	TRBD1	TRBJ2-2	few	TGTGCCAGCAGCGTCGGTGACAGGGAGCCTACCGGGGAGCTGTTTTTT	CASSVGDREPTGELFF
TRBV5-1	TRBD1	TRBJ1-1	many	TGCGCCAGCACCTCACAGGGGGCATCCACTGAAGCTTTCTTT	CASTSQGASTEAFF
TRBV7-9	NA	TRBJ1-4	many	TGTGCCAGCAGCTCGGACGGCGCAACTAATGAAAAACTGTTTTTT	CASSSDGATNEKLFF
TRBV11-2	TRBD2	TRBJ2-7	few	TGTGCCAGCGGGCGGGGGGTCGACGAGCAGTACTTC	CASGRGVDEQYF
TRBV14	NA	TRBJ2-3	NA	TGTGCCAGCAGCCGGCGGGCGGGGGCTGGCACAGATACGCAGTATTTT	CASSRRAGAGTDTQYF
TRBV5-1	NA	TRBJ2-5	many	TGCGCCAGCAGCTTAGTTAAACAAGAGACCCAGTACTTC	CASSLVKQETQYF